One sample yielded the 30 T cell receptor beta chains listed below, sequenced in a study of blood T cell repertoires in COVID-19. Produced via immunoSEQ multiplex PCR; TCRdb's table is partial and in-frame only. The data contain 210,000 or so clones, over 75% of them seen just once; the ten biggest clones take up roughly 6.2%. The sequenced sample was peripheral blood. The origin of the receptors is a woman in her 40s who had recovered from COVID-19.

This rearrangement joins TRBV19 to TRBJ2-7, with TRBD2 identical over 10 bases. The CDR3 runs 15 residues. V dropped 7 bases and J dropped 3; count of bases not matched to a gene: 9. Germline assignment: CDR1 LNHDA and CDR2 SQIVND (reference sequence). CDR3 nucleotides: TGTGCCAGTATGTCGACTAGCGGGTCTTACTACGAGCAGTACTTC. Its protein product is CASMSTSGSYYEQYF.

The genes are TRBV20-1 and TRBJ1-1, with 7 bases aligning to TRBD1. Germline V lookup: CDR1 DFQATT, CDR2 SNEGSKA (reference sequence). The CDR3 is 10 amino acids. Unmatched junction bases numbered 3, after V lost 6 bases and J lost 8 bases. Here the CDR3 DNA reads TGCAGTGCCTGGGGACAGGAAGCTTTCTTT. Translation gives CSAWGQEAFF.

The chain has TRBV7-9 and TRBJ2-3; no definite D call. Trimming stripped 4 bases from V and 0 bases from J, with 8 bases between. The germline V gene has CDR1 SEHNR and CDR2 FQNEAQ (reference sequence). The CDR3 totals 14 residues. The CDR3 is CASSSLSSTDTQYF. The CDR3 DNA is TGTGCCAGCAGCTCCCTCTCGAGCACAGATACGCAGTATTTT.

The rearrangement links TRBV19 to TRBJ2-1, with TRBD2 matching over 11 bases. From germline, CDR1 is LNHDA and CDR2 SQIVND (reference sequence). The CDR3 contains 17 residues. With 5 bases clipped from V and 0 bases from J, the junction kept 6 bases outside the gene matches. The CDR3 protein is CASSSLAGGYSYNEQFF. The CDR3 DNA sequence: TGTGCCAGTAGTTCCCTAGCGGGAGGTTACTCCTACAATGAGCAGTTCTTC. Combining the CDR3 with reference TRBV19 and TRBJ2-1 gives the whole variable domain DGGITQSPKYLFRKEGQNVTLSCEQNLNHDAMYWYRQDPGQGLRLIYYSQIVNDFQKGDIAEGYSVSREKKESFPLTVTSAQKNPTAFYLCASSSLAGGYSYNEQFFGPGTRLTVL.

The rearrangement links TRBV3-1 (or the pseudogene TRBV3-2) to TRBJ1-3; D gene unclear. V was pared by 1 base and J by 0 bases, with 7 bases between. CDR3 length equals 15 residues. Germline-derived CDR1 and CDR2 are LGHDT and YNNKEL (reference sequence). Here the CDR3 reads CASSQGHPSGNTIYF. The CDR3 DNA is TGTGCCAGCAGCCAAGGGCACCCCTCTGGAAACACCATATATTTT.

J is TRBJ1-2 and V is TRBV7-9, with TRBD1 as a possible D gene (5 bases). Germline CDR1 and CDR2: SEHNR and FQNEAQ (reference sequence). The CDR3 runs 12 residues. Trimming cost V 7 bases and J 6 bases, with 12 bases left between them. CDR3 sequence (DNA): TGTGCCAGCACCACGGGGGAGGATGGCTACACCTTC. It encodes CASTTGEDGYTF.

The chain couples TRBV5-1 to TRBJ2-2; perhaps TRBD1 as D (6 bases). Deletions cut 2 bases from V and 5 bases from J, with 10 bases between. The V gene's germline CDR1 is SGHRS and CDR2 YFSETQ. The CDR3 has 14 residues. The DNA of the CDR3 is TGCGCCAGCAGCTTTGCAGGGGCTACCGGGGAGCTGTTTTTT. Encoded protein: CASSFAGATGELFF.

The V call is TRBV18, the J call TRBJ2-7, with 8 bases that match TRBD2. Germline-derived CDR1 and CDR2 are KGHSH and LQKENI. The CDR3 length is 12 residues. V lost 8 bases, J lost 6 bases, and 6 bases stayed unmatched. CDR3 region: CASRGGSSEQYF. In nucleotides, the CDR3 is TGTGCCAGCCGGGGGGGATCGAGCGAGCAGTACTTC.

This clone was seen just once. This sequence joins TRBV18 and TRBJ2-1; no firm D call. V was cut by 6 bases and J by 6 bases, with 18 bases left in between. The CDR3 is 15 amino acids. CDR1 is KGHSH, CDR2 LQKENI, per germline. The CDR3 coding sequence is TGTGCCAGCTCGAGTAGCCGAGCCCTTTCCAATGAGCAGTTCTTC. Encoded protein: CASSSSRALSNEQFF.

The chain carries TRBV25-1 and TRBJ1-4; 7 nucleotides align to TRBD1. With V trimmed by 2 bases and J by 3 bases, 9 bases remained unmatched. Germline V lookup: CDR1 MGHDK, CDR2 SYGVNS. This CDR3 has 17 amino acids. CDR3 protein: CASSERDRKGANEKLFF. The CDR3 DNA reads as TGTGCCAGCAGTGAACGGGACAGAAAGGGCGCTAATGAAAAACTGTTTTTT.

The gene calls are TRBV9 and TRBJ2-6; no firm D call. This CDR3 comprises 15 residues. Germline CDR1 and CDR2: SGDLS and YYNGEE. V was clipped by 3 bases and J by 4 bases, with 11 bases between them. CDR3 bases: TGTGCCAGCAGCGCAGACTTTAGGGGGGCCAACGTCCTGACTTTC. Translated: CASSADFRGANVLTF.

The V call is TRBV7-2, the J call TRBJ2-6; D gene ambiguous. Germline CDR1 SGHTA, CDR2 FQGNSA. Trimming shortened V by 5 bases and J by 4 bases, and 18 bases separated the two germline ends. The CDR3 runs to 17 residues. CDR3 sequence: CASSPTPGWSGANVLTF. In nucleotides, the CDR3 is TGTGCCAGCAGCCCTACCCCCGGGTGGTCCGGGGCCAACGTCCTGACTTTC.

This clone was counted between two and nine times. The J gene is TRBJ1-5, the V gene TRBV6-5; 7 bases match TRBD1. Germline V gene sequence: CDR1 MNHEY, CDR2 SVGAGI. The CDR3 runs 15 residues. The V segment lost 6 bases and the J segment 0 bases; nucleotides outside the gene matches: 5. The CDR3 sequence is CASSRGQYSNQPQHF. The CDR3 bases are TGTGCCAGCAGCCGGGGACAGTATAGCAATCAGCCCCAGCATTTT.

The chain couples TRBV30 to TRBJ2-1; 14 positions match TRBD2. Germline V lookup: CDR1 GTSNPN, CDR2 SVGIG (reference sequence). The CDR3 runs to 13 residues. V trimming: 5 bases; J trimming: 6 bases; junction bases outside the gene matches: 0. In nucleotides, the CDR3 is TGTGCCTGGGGACTAGCGGGAGGCAATGAGCAGTTCTTC. Encoded protein: CAWGLAGGNEQFF.

The genes are TRBV3-1 (or the pseudogene TRBV3-2) and TRBJ2-5; 12 positions match TRBD2. The CDR3 extends over 17 amino acids. The V segment lost 4 bases and the J segment 4 bases; nucleotides outside the gene matches: 10. CDR1 is LGHDT and CDR2 is YNNKEL in the germline V gene (reference sequence). The DNA of the CDR3 is TGTGCCAGCAGCCCGGTATGGACTAGCGGGACTGGAGAGACCCAGTACTTC. Its translation: CASSPVWTSGTGETQYF.

This chain uses TRBV5-1 with TRBJ2-7; 8 bases align to TRBD1. The CDR3 is made up of 15 amino acids. V trimming: 4 bases; J trimming: 2 bases; junction bases outside the gene matches: 8. Germline V CDR1 and CDR2: SGHRS, YFSETQ. The CDR3 reads CASSGGTGGPYEQYF. CDR3 bases: TGCGCCAGCAGCGGGGGTACAGGGGGGCCCTACGAGCAGTACTTC.

The rearrangement links TRBV5-4 to TRBJ2-3, with a tentative D call TRBD2 (6 bases). The CDR3 runs to 15 residues. In germline, CDR1 is SGHNT, CDR2 YYREEE (reference sequence). The V end lost 0 bases, the J end lost 3 bases, and 11 bases lay between the germline ends. The CDR3 reads CASSLGGRWTDTQYF. The CDR3, as DNA: TGTGCCAGCAGCTTGGGTGGGAGGTGGACAGATACGCAGTATTTT.

The chain combines TRBV7-2 with TRBJ1-2; 8 bases agree with TRBD1. Germline-derived CDR1 and CDR2 are SGHTA and FQGNSA. V lost 4 bases, J lost 7 bases, and 14 bases stayed unmatched. This CDR3 has 16 amino acids. This chain's CDR3 is CASSSFLDRAAGGYTF. DNA for the CDR3: TGTGCCAGCAGCTCCTTCCTGGACAGGGCTGCGGGTGGCTACACCTTC.

The V gene is TRBV19, the J gene TRBJ2-1, with D tentatively TRBD2 (5 bases). The CDR3 length is 13 residues. Germline V gives CDR1 LNHDA, CDR2 SQIVND (reference sequence). The V and J ends lost 6 bases and 7 bases respectively, with 13 bases between them. The CDR3 DNA reads as TGTGCCAGTAGCCCCTCAGGACTGAATGAGCAGTTCTTC. Its protein product is CASSPSGLNEQFF.

V is TRBV30 and J is TRBJ2-1; D gene unclear. The CDR3 spans 12 residues. Germline V lookup: CDR1 GTSNPN, CDR2 SVGIG (reference sequence). V lost 2 bases and J lost 8, with 10 bases in between. For the CDR3, the DNA is TGTGCCTGGAGTCTTCGTGGAGATGAGCAGTTCTTC. It is translated as CAWSLRGDEQFF.

The chain couples TRBV27 to TRBJ2-2, with 9 positions matching TRBD1. This CDR3 has 14 amino acids. The germline V gene encodes CDR1 MNHEY and CDR2 SMNVEV (reference sequence). J gave up 6 bases and V 7 bases, and 6 bases lay outside the gene matches. The CDR3 bases are TGTGCCAGCAAGGGACAGGGCTTATCCGGGGAGCTGTTTTTT. It specifies CASKGQGLSGELFF.

The chain couples TRBV11-2 to TRBJ2-7; D might be TRBD1 (5 bases). The germline gives CDR1 SGHAT, CDR2 FQNNGV. This CDR3 is built from 16 residues. With 4 bases removed from V and 7 bases from J, the gap between germline ends came to 23 bases. The CDR3 protein is CASSSPRGPVPMEQYF. CDR3 sequence (DNA): TGTGCCAGCAGCTCCCCAAGGGGTCCGGTCCCTATGGAGCAGTACTTC.

The V gene is TRBV9, the J gene TRBJ2-3; D possibly corresponds to TRBD2 (5 bases). Germline V gene data show CDR1 as SGDLS and CDR2 as YYNGEE. Trimming took 3 bases from V and 3 from J, leaving 20 bases between them. This CDR3 spans 17 amino acids. CDR3 DNA sequence: TGTGCCAGCAGCGCACTCGACTACTTCCCTGGGACAGATACGCAGTATTTT. Residues: CASSALDYFPGTDTQYF.

The chain couples TRBV6-5 to TRBJ1-1, with D possibly TRBD1 on 5 matching bases. CDR1 and CDR2 from the germline V gene are MNHEY and SVGAGI. V was pared by 6 bases and J by 3 bases, with 11 bases between. This CDR3 has 13 amino acids. The CDR3 region is CASRALGDTEAFF. In DNA, the CDR3 is TGTGCCAGCAGAGCTCTAGGGGACACTGAAGCTTTCTTT.

The chain joins TRBV29-1 to TRBJ2-1; no clear D gene. The V gene lost 4 bases and the J gene lost 0 bases, with 7 bases spanning the gap. Germline V CDR1 and CDR2: SQVTM, ANQGSEA. This CDR3 has 13 amino acids. CDR3 nucleotides: TGCAGCGTTGGACGGAGCTCCTACAATGAGCAGTTCTTC. It is translated as CSVGRSSYNEQFF.

The V call is TRBV19, the J call TRBJ1-1; 9 nucleotides align to TRBD1. The CDR3 is 16 residues long. Germline CDR1 is LNHDA and CDR2 is SQIVND (reference sequence). Trimming cost V 6 bases and J 6 bases; bases outside gene matches: 14. The CDR3 is CASRTGTGTIRAEAFF. CDR3 DNA sequence: TGTGCCAGTAGGACCGGGACAGGGACCATTCGGGCTGAAGCTTTCTTT.

The chain employs TRBV19 and TRBJ2-5; 8 nucleotides match TRBD2. This CDR3 is 16 amino acids long. Germline V gene sequence: CDR1 LNHDA, CDR2 SQIVND (reference sequence). Unmatched junction bases numbered 13, after V lost 8 bases and J lost 2 bases. The CDR3 nucleotides are TGTGCCAGTCAGGGTAGCGGGATAAAAACTCAAGAGACCCAGTACTTC. This gives the protein CASQGSGIKTQETQYF.

The chain uses TRBV2 and TRBJ1-4; 9 bases agree with TRBD1. CDR3 length: 14 residues. Germline CDR1 is SNHLY and CDR2 is FYNNEI. J gave up 5 bases and V 3 bases, and 1 base lay outside the gene matches. As DNA, the CDR3 is TGTGCCAGCAGTGATGGACAGGGGAATGAAAAACTGTTTTTT. It is translated as CASSDGQGNEKLFF.

The table lists this clone with a few counts. The genes are TRBV30 and TRBJ2-1; 7 nucleotides agree with TRBD2. CDR1 and CDR2 (germline): GTSNPN, SVGIG (reference sequence). V trimming: 1 base; J trimming: 4 bases; junction bases outside the gene matches: 4. This CDR3 spans 14 amino acids. The CDR3 sequence: CAWSENSGYNEQFF. DNA for the CDR3: TGTGCCTGGAGTGAGAATAGCGGGTACAATGAGCAGTTCTTC. The complete variable domain, with remaining parts taken from reference TRBV30 and TRBJ2-1, reads SQTIHQWPATLVQPVGSPLSLECTVEGTSNPNLYWYRQAAGRGLQLLFYSVGIGQISSEVPQNLSASRPQDRQFILSSKKLLLSDSGFYLCAWSENSGYNEQFFGPGTRLTVL.

The J gene is TRBJ2-1, the V gene TRBV5-1; 11 nucleotides agree with TRBD2. Per the germline V gene, CDR1 is SGHRS and CDR2 is YFSETQ. CDR3 length equals 18 residues. After removal of 3 bases from V and 7 bases from J, the junction contained 15 bases not matched to a gene. The CDR3 reads CASSSKGALAGDLNEQFF. The CDR3 nucleotides are TGCGCCAGCAGCTCAAAGGGAGCACTAGCGGGAGATCTGAATGAGCAGTTCTTC.